The 26 T cell receptor beta chains reported below all come from one sample, sequenced in a study of shared clonotypes between healthy human individuals. Libraries were prepared by immunoSEQ multiplex PCR; TCRdb keeps only in-frame clonotypes and omits some of them. The sample has 2 million to 2.5 million clones, 95% seen once. Sequencing was done on a sample of naive CD4+ T cells sorted from blood. Subset noted: CD45RA+ positively selected. These receptors came from a man aged 18 to 30 in good health.

The chain is built from TRBV7-8 and TRBJ2-7; 8 nucleotides match TRBD1. The V gene's germline CDR1 is SGHVS and CDR2 FQNEAQ. Trimming took 5 bases from V and 3 from J; bases not matched to a gene: 12. This CDR3 is built from 16 residues. The CDR3 reads CASSLPRRGPYYEQYF. CDR3 bases: TGTGCCAGCAGCCTTCCTCGCAGGGGGCCGTACTACGAGCAGTACTTC.

This chain links TRBV18 with TRBJ2-1; D gene uncertain. Per the germline V gene, CDR1 is KGHSH and CDR2 is LQKENI. There are 14 residues in the CDR3. Between the trimmed V and J ends, which lost 2 bases and 6 bases, there was a span of 11 bases. This chain's CDR3 is CASSPTIVGNEQFF. The CDR3 region has the DNA TGTGCCAGCTCACCAACTATTGTGGGCAATGAGCAGTTCTTC. Supplemented by reference TRBV18 and TRBJ2-1, the full variable domain reads NAGVMQNPRHLVRRRGQEARLRCSPMKGHSHVYWYRQLPEEGLKFMVYLQKENIIDESGMPKERFSAEFPKEGPSILRIQQVVRGDSAAYFCASSPTIVGNEQFFGPGTRLTVL.

The V gene is TRBV2, the J gene TRBJ1-2; D not resolved. The germline V gene encodes CDR1 SNHLY and CDR2 FYNNEI. Trimming stripped 1 base from V and 8 bases from J, with 11 bases between. This CDR3 region has 13 residues. Written as DNA, the CDR3 is TGTGCCAGCAGTGAAGTTTGGTCAGGCGGCTACACCTTC. Protein product: CASSEVWSGGYTF.

This clone occurred once. One junction end does not reproduce the germline sequence, and a read error may be involved. In the same sample, other DNA sequences code for this CDR3. The V and J genes are TRBV7-7 and TRBJ2-2; D gene unclear. This CDR3 contains 13 residues. Germline V gene lookup returns CDR1 SSHAT and CDR2 FNYEAQ (reference sequence). The CDR3 sequence is CASSLGVAGELFF. In DNA, the CDR3 is TGTGCTAGCAGCTTAGGCGTTGCCGGGGAGCTGTTTTTT.

V gene TRBV7-2 combines with J gene TRBJ1-1; TRBD1 might be the D (6 bases). CDR3 size: 13 residues. Germline V lookup: CDR1 SGHTA, CDR2 FQGNSA. V lost 1 base and J 5 bases, leaving 8 bases between the germline ends. CDR3 in amino acids: CASSLVGQTEAFF. DNA for the CDR3: TGTGCCAGCAGCTTAGTCGGACAGACTGAAGCTTTCTTT.

The chain is built from TRBV9 and TRBJ1-2; D not resolved. V lost 0 bases to trimming and J lost 0 bases, with 12 bases between them. The CDR3 is 16 amino acids. From germline, CDR1 is SGDLS and CDR2 YYNGEE. The CDR3 DNA reads as TGTGCCAGCAGCGTAGGGGTGTTCGCAGCTAACTATGGCTACACCTTC. It yields the protein CASSVGVFAANYGYTF.

With regard to this clone: Other DNA sequences in the sample encode the same CDR3. The chain employs TRBV5-1 and TRBJ2-7; D is unclear. There are 14 residues in the CDR3. Between the trimmed V and J ends, which lost 4 bases and 0 bases, there was a span of 11 bases. The germline CDR1 and CDR2 sequences are SGHRS and YFSETQ. The CDR3 sequence is CASSLVSSSYEQYF. In DNA form, the CDR3 reads TGCGCCAGCAGCCTTGTCTCTAGCTCCTACGAGCAGTACTTC.

A word on this clone: The same CDR3 is also encoded by other DNA sequences in this sample. This chain links TRBV7-2 with TRBJ2-3, with D unclear. The CDR3 extends over 13 amino acids. Trimming cost V 3 bases and J 2 bases, with 6 bases left between them. Germline V gene lookup returns CDR1 SGHTA and CDR2 FQGNSA. Here the CDR3 reads CASSFPNTDTQYF. As DNA, the CDR3 is TGTGCCAGCAGCTTTCCCAACACAGATACGCAGTATTTT.

The genes are TRBV5-6 and TRBJ2-3, with 7 bases identical to TRBD2. V lost 1 base and J lost 1; bases outside the gene matches: 6. The CDR3 loop spans 16 amino acids. From germline, CDR1 is SGHDT and CDR2 YYEEEE. Written as DNA, the CDR3 is TGTGCCAGCAGCTTGTCGAGCGGGGCCCGCACAGATACGCAGTATTTT. As protein: CASSLSSGARTDTQYF.

The chain employs TRBV9 and TRBJ1-1; 8 nucleotides align to TRBD1. J gave up 4 bases and V 3 bases, and 8 bases lay outside the gene matches. The CDR3 is made up of 15 amino acids. Germline V lookup: CDR1 SGDLS, CDR2 YYNGEE. CDR3 sequence: CASSADRGWVTEAFF. In DNA, the CDR3 is TGTGCCAGCAGCGCAGACAGGGGATGGGTCACTGAAGCTTTCTTT. Complete variable domain (other parts from reference TRBV9 and TRBJ1-1): DSGVTQTPKHLITATGQRVTLRCSPRSGDLSVYWYQQSLDQGLQFLIQYYNGEERAKGNILERFSAQQFPDLHSELNLSSLELGDSALYFCASSADRGWVTEAFFGQGTRLTVV.

The V and J genes are TRBV7-8 and TRBJ1-3; 10 bases map to TRBD1. Germline V gene sequence: CDR1 SGHVS, CDR2 FQNEAQ. V dropped 4 bases and J dropped 0; count of bases not matched to a gene: 6. This CDR3 comprises 17 residues. CDR3 residues: CASSSRQGANSGNTIYF. The CDR3 DNA is TGTGCCAGCAGCTCGCGACAGGGGGCAAACTCTGGAAACACCATATATTTT. Full variable domain (outside the CDR3, taken from reference TRBV7-8 and TRBJ1-3): GAGVSQSPRYKVAKRGQDVALRCDPISGHVSLFWYQQALGQGPEFLTYFQNEAQLDKSGLPSDRFFAERPEGSVSTLKIQRTQQEDSAVYLCASSSRQGANSGNTIYFGEGSWLTVV.

This chain joins TRBV5-1 and TRBJ1-3, with 7 bases identical to TRBD1. V was pared by 4 bases and J by 0 bases, with 16 bases of the junction left unmatched. CDR1 and CDR2 from the germline V gene are SGHRS and YFSETQ. The CDR3 spans 19 residues. In DNA, the CDR3 is TGCGCCAGCAGCGATAGAGTAGCAGGACAGGTCTCCTCTGGAAACACCATATATTTT. The encoded protein is CASSDRVAGQVSSGNTIYF.

This CDR3 reads CASSPGTVYEQYF. The CDR3 bases are TGCGCCAGCAGCCCCGGGACAGTCTACGAGCAGTACTTC. The V call is TRBV5-1, the J call TRBJ2-7; the match to TRBD1 covers 7 bases. CDR1 is SGHRS, CDR2 YFSETQ, per germline. The CDR3 spans 13 residues. The J segment lost 3 bases and the V segment lost 4 bases, leaving 4 bases of the junction unmatched.

This clone was observed a single time. The chain has TRBV11-2 and TRBJ2-7; D possibly corresponds to TRBD2 (6 bases). The CDR3 sequence is 13 residues long. V lost 1 base to trimming and J lost 6 bases, with 10 bases between them. Germline lookup yields CDR1 SGHAT and CDR2 FQNNGV. This CDR3 is CASSLAIAVEQYF. In DNA form, the CDR3 reads TGTGCCAGCAGCTTAGCAATAGCGGTCGAGCAGTACTTC.

In its sample, this clone was seen once. Different DNA sequences within this sample yield the same CDR3. The V call is TRBV7-3, the J call TRBJ2-5, with D tentatively TRBD2 (5 bases). V lost 2 bases, J lost 4 bases, and 8 bases lay in between. The CDR3 consists of 13 residues. CDR1 and CDR2 (germline): SGHTA, FQGTGA. The CDR3 DNA is TGTGCCAGCAGCTTAGAACGGGGAGAGACCCAGTACTTC. It yields the protein CASSLERGETQYF.

This chain uses TRBV11-2 with TRBJ1-2, with 10 bases lining up with TRBD1. Germline loops: CDR1 SGHAT, CDR2 FQNNGV. This CDR3 is 13 amino acids long. The V segment lost 5 bases and the J segment 7 bases; nucleotides outside the gene matches: 4. The CDR3 DNA follows: TGTGCCAGCAGCAGCCGACAGGGGGCTGGCTACACCTTC. Protein product: CASSSRQGAGYTF.

The chain employs TRBV7-8 and TRBJ2-1, with a weak D call TRBD1 (6 bases). There are 15 residues in the CDR3. CDR1 and CDR2 (germline): SGHVS, FQNEAQ. Trimming cost V 4 bases and J 7 bases, with 17 bases left between them. CDR3 nucleotides: TGTGCCAGCAGCTATTCGGGGACATTGGGGAATGAGCAGTTCTTC. This gives the protein CASSYSGTLGNEQFF.

V is TRBV5-1 and J is TRBJ1-2; D possibly corresponds to TRBD1 (5 bases). This CDR3 spans 14 amino acids. Trimming shortened V by 0 bases and J by 5 bases, and 11 bases separated the two germline ends. The germline V gene has CDR1 SGHRS and CDR2 YFSETQ. The CDR3 DNA sequence: TGCGCCAGCAGCTTGGTCCTAGGGGATTATGGCTACACCTTC. Residues: CASSLVLGDYGYTF.

This chain links TRBV29-1 with TRBJ2-5; D not resolved. The CDR3 spans 11 residues. V was pared by 0 bases and J by 7 bases, with 6 bases between. The V gene's germline CDR1 is SQVTM and CDR2 ANQGSEA. In DNA, the CDR3 is TGCAGCGTTGAAGAAATTGGGACCCAGTACTTC. Its protein is CSVEEIGTQYF.

Note on this clone: Distinct nucleotide sequences in the sample also encode this CDR3. This chain links TRBV30 with TRBJ1-1; tentative D call: TRBD1 (6 bases). This CDR3 is built from 13 residues. Germline CDR1 is GTSNPN and CDR2 is SVGIG (reference sequence). V shed 3 bases and J shed 4 bases, with 12 bases lying between them. The CDR3 DNA is TGTGCCTGGAGCAGGCAGGGGAGCACTGAAGCTTTCTTT. This translates into CAWSRQGSTEAFF.

CDR3 DNA sequence: TGTGCCAGCAGCCCCCGTTCATTGGGGGGTACTGAAGCTTTCTTT. Encoded protein: CASSPRSLGGTEAFF. The chain has TRBV9 and TRBJ1-1, with D tentatively TRBD1 (5 bases). CDR1 is SGDLS, CDR2 YYNGEE, per germline. There are 15 residues in the CDR3. V was cut by 4 bases and J by 5 bases, with 18 bases left in between.

The chain links TRBV4-3 to TRBJ1-3; D not certain. The CDR3 spans 16 residues. Germline assignment: CDR1 LGHNA and CDR2 YSLEER. The germline V and J ends were trimmed by 0 bases and 6 bases, with 15 bases remaining between them. The CDR3 reads CASSQEGGSLTNTIYF. The CDR3 bases are TGCGCCAGCAGCCAAGAGGGAGGATCTTTAACAAACACCATATATTTT.

The chain uses TRBV18 and TRBJ1-1; D may be TRBD1 (6 bases). V was cut by 4 bases and J by 3 bases, with 9 bases left in between. The V gene's germline CDR1 is KGHSH and CDR2 LQKENI. This CDR3 has 13 residues. The CDR3 loop reads CASSQRGDTEAFF. In DNA, the CDR3 is TGTGCCAGCTCACAGAGGGGGGACACTGAAGCTTTCTTT.

The chain is built from TRBV27 and TRBJ1-4, with no clear D. CDR1 and CDR2 from the germline V gene are MNHEY and SMNVEV (reference sequence). Trimming removed 9 bases from V and 2 bases from J, with 13 bases in between. The CDR3 consists of 14 residues. CDR3 in DNA: TGTGCCAGTGCTAGGACGGCGACTAATGAAAAACTGTTTTTT. It specifies CASARTATNEKLFF.

On this clone: The same CDR3 also results from other DNA sequences found in this sample. The V and J genes are TRBV9 and TRBJ2-3; D not certain. From germline, CDR1 is SGDLS and CDR2 YYNGEE. V gave up 4 bases and J gave up 3 bases, with 6 bases separating them. The CDR3 totals 12 residues. CDR3 in amino acids: CASSPTTDTQYF. CDR3 bases: TGTGCCAGCAGCCCGACGACAGATACGCAGTATTTT.

The rearrangement uses TRBV19 and TRBJ1-3; possible D gene TRBD1, 5 bases. V was trimmed by 3 bases and J by 0 bases, leaving 12 bases between them. The CDR3 is 16 residues long. CDR1 and CDR2 from the germline V gene are LNHDA and SQIVND (reference sequence). As DNA, the CDR3 is TGTGCCAGTAGTATGGGAGGGACCAGCTCTGGAAACACCATATATTTT. It is translated as CASSMGGTSSGNTIYF.